This T cell receptor beta chain was observed in a study of shared clonotypes between healthy human individuals. Study as a whole: Donors had three CD4 naive, three CD4 memory, two CD8 naive and one CD8 memory plate apiece. Notes on the study in general: It was anticipated that sequencing depth would influence how many clonotypes donors shared.

Using about 220 ng DNA, approximately 30,000 T cell genomes, the sorted-subset replicate PCRs were run. TCRdb's table, derived via immunoSEQ multiplex PCR, lists solely in-frame clones and lacks some. The sample includes roughly 700,000 clones, 74% of them seen just once. Trimming took 5 bases from V and 2 from J; bases not matched to a gene: 5. Per the germline V gene, CDR1 is SGHNT and CDR2 is YYREEE (reference sequence). The CDR3 spans 15 residues. As regards this clone: Antigen unknown.

Donors comprised only Caucasian adults living in Nashville, Tennessee. The receptor was isolated from a woman aged 30 to 39 in good health. Sequencing was carried out using memory CD4+ T cells sorted from blood. The sample's subset: CD45RA-negative fraction. This rearrangement joins TRBV5-4 to TRBJ2-7, with 12 bases that match TRBD2. In DNA, the CDR3 is TGTGCCAGCAGGCGGAGACTAGCGGGAGCCTACGAGCAGTACTTC. This translates into CASRRRLAGAYEQYF.